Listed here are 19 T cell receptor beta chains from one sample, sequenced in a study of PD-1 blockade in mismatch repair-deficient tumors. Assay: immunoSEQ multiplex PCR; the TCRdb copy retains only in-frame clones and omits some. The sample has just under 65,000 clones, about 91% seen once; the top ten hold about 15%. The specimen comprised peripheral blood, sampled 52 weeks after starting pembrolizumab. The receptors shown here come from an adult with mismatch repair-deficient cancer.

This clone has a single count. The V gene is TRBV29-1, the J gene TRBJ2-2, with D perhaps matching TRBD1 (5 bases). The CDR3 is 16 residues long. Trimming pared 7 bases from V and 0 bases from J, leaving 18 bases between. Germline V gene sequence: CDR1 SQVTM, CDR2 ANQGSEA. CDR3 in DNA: TGCAGCGCCGCGGAACCAGGGCTTCCGAACACCGGGGAGCTGTTTTTT. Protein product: CSAAEPGLPNTGELFF.

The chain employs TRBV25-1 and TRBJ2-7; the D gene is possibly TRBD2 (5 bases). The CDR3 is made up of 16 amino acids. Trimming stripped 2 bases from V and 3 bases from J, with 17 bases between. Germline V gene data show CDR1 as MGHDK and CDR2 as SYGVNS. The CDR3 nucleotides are TGTGCCAGCAGTGAAATCTCTTTGAGGGAGATCTACGAGCAGTACTTC. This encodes CASSEISLREIYEQYF.

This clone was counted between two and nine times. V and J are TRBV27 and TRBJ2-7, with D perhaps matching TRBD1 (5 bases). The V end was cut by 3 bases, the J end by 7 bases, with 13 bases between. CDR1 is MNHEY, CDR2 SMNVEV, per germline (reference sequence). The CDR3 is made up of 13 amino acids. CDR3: CASSLSSTGEQYF. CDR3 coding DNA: TGTGCCAGCAGTTTGTCCTCAACAGGTGAGCAGTACTTC.

Written as DNA, the CDR3 is TGCAGCGTTGAGGAAGGCTTTGAGACCCAGTACTTC. It specifies CSVEEGFETQYF. V gene TRBV29-1 combines with J gene TRBJ2-5; D remains ambiguous. Germline V gene data show CDR1 as SQVTM and CDR2 as ANQGSEA. The CDR3 covers 12 residues. V was shortened by 3 bases and J by 5 bases, with 10 bases between the two germline ends.

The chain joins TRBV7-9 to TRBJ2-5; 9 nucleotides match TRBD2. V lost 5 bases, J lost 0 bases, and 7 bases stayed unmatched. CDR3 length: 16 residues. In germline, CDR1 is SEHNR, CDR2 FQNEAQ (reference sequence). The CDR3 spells CASSRNSGSNQETQYF. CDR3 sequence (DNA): TGTGCCAGCAGCAGAAATAGCGGGAGCAACCAAGAGACCCAGTACTTC.

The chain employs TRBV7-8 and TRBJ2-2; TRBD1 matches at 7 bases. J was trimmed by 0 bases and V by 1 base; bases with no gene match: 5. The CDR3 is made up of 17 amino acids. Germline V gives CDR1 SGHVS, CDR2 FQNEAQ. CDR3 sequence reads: CASSLGFGTANTGELFF. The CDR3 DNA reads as TGTGCCAGCAGCTTAGGGTTTGGGACAGCGAACACCGGGGAGCTGTTTTTT.

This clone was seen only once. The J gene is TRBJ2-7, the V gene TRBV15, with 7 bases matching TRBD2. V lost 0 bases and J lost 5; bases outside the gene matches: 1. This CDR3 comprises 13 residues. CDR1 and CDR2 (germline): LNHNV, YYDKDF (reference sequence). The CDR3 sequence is CATSRDAGDEQYF. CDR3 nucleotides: TGTGCCACCAGCAGAGATGCGGGGGACGAGCAGTACTTC.

The CDR3 DNA is TGTGCCAGCAGTTTCACCACCCATCAGCCCCAGCATTTT. Protein: CASSFTTHQPQHF. The J gene is TRBJ1-5, the V gene TRBV11-3; D remains ambiguous. The ends were cut back, 6 bases at V and 5 bases at J, with 11 bases in the middle. This CDR3 has 13 residues. Germline V gene lookup returns CDR1 SGHNT and CDR2 YENEEA.

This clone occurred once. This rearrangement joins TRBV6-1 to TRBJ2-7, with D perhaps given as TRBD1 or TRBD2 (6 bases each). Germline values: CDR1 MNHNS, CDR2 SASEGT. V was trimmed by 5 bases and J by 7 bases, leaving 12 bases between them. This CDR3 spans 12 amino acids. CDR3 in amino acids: CASSLGAGEQYF. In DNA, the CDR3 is TGTGCCAGCAGTTTGGGGGCGGGGGAGCAGTACTTC.

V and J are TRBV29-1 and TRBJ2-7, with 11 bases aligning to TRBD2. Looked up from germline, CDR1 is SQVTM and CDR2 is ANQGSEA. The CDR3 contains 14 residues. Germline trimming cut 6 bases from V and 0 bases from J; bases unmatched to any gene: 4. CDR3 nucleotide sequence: TGCAGCGTGGGACTAGCGGATAGCTCCTACGAGCAGTACTTC. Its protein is CSVGLADSSYEQYF.

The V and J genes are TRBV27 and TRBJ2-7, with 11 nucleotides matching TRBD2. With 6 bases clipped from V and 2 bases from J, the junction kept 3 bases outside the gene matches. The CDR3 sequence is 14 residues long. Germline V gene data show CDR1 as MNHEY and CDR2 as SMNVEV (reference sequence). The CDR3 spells CASRLAGVTYEQYF. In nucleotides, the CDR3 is TGTGCCAGCAGACTAGCGGGGGTTACCTACGAGCAGTACTTC.

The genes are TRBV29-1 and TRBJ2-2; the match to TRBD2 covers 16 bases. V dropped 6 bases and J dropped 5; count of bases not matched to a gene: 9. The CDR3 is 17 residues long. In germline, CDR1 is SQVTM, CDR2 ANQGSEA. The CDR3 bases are TGCAGCGTCACCGGGACTAGCGGGAGGGCTCCAACCGGGGAGCTGTTTTTT. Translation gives CSVTGTSGRAPTGELFF.

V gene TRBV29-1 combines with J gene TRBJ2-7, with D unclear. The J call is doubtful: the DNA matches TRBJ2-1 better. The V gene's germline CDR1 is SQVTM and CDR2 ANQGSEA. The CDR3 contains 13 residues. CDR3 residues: CSVDSRTYNEQFF. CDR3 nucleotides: TGCAGCGTTGATTCTCGCACCTACAATGAGCAGTTCTTC.

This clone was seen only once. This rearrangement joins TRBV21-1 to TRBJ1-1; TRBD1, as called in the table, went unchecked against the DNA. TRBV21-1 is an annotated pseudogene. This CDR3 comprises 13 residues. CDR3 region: CARPGTGYTEAFF. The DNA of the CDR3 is TGTGCCAGGCCCGGGACAGGGTATACTGAAGCTTTCTTT.

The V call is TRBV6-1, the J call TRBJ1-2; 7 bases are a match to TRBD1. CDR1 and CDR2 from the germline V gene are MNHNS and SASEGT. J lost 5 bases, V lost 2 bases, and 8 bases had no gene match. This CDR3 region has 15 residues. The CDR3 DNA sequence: TGTGCCAGCAGTGAATACTGGGACAGTCCGTATGGCTACACCTTC. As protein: CASSEYWDSPYGYTF.

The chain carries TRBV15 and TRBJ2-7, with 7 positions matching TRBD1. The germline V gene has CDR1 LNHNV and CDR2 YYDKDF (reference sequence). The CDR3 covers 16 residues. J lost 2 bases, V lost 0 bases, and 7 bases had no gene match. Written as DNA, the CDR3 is TGTGCCACCAGCAGAGATCGACAGGGAAGTCCCTACGAGCAGTACTTC. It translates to CATSRDRQGSPYEQYF. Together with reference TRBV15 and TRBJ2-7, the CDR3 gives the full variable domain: DAMVIQNPRYQVTQFGKPVTLSCSQTLNHNVMYWYQQKSSQAPKLLFHYYDKDFNNEADTPDNFQSRRPNTSFCFLDIRSPGLGDTAMYLCATSRDRQGSPYEQYFGPGTRLTVT.

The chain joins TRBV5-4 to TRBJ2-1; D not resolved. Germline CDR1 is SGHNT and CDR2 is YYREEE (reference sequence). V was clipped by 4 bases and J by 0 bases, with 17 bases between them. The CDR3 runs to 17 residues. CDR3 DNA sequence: TGTGCCAGCAGCCAACCCGGTGCGTTCAGCTCCTACAATGAGCAGTTCTTC. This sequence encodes CASSQPGAFSSYNEQFF. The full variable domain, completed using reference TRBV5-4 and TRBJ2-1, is ETGVTQSPTHLIKTRGQQVTLRCSSQSGHNTVSWYQQALGQGPQFIFQYYREEENGRGNFPPRFSGLQFPNYSSELNVNALELDDSALYLCASSQPGAFSSYNEQFFGPGTRLTVL.

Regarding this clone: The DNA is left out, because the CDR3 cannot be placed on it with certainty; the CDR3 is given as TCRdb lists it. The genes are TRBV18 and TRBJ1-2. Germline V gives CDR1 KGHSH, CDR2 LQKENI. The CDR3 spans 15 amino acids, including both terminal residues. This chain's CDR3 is CASSISVDGSYGYTF.

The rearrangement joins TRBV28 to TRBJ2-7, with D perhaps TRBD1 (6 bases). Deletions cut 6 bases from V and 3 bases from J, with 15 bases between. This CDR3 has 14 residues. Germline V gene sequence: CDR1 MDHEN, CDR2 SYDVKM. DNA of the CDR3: TGTGCCAGCAGCCCACAGGGTTCTTACTACGAGCAGTACTTC. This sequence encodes CASSPQGSYYEQYF.